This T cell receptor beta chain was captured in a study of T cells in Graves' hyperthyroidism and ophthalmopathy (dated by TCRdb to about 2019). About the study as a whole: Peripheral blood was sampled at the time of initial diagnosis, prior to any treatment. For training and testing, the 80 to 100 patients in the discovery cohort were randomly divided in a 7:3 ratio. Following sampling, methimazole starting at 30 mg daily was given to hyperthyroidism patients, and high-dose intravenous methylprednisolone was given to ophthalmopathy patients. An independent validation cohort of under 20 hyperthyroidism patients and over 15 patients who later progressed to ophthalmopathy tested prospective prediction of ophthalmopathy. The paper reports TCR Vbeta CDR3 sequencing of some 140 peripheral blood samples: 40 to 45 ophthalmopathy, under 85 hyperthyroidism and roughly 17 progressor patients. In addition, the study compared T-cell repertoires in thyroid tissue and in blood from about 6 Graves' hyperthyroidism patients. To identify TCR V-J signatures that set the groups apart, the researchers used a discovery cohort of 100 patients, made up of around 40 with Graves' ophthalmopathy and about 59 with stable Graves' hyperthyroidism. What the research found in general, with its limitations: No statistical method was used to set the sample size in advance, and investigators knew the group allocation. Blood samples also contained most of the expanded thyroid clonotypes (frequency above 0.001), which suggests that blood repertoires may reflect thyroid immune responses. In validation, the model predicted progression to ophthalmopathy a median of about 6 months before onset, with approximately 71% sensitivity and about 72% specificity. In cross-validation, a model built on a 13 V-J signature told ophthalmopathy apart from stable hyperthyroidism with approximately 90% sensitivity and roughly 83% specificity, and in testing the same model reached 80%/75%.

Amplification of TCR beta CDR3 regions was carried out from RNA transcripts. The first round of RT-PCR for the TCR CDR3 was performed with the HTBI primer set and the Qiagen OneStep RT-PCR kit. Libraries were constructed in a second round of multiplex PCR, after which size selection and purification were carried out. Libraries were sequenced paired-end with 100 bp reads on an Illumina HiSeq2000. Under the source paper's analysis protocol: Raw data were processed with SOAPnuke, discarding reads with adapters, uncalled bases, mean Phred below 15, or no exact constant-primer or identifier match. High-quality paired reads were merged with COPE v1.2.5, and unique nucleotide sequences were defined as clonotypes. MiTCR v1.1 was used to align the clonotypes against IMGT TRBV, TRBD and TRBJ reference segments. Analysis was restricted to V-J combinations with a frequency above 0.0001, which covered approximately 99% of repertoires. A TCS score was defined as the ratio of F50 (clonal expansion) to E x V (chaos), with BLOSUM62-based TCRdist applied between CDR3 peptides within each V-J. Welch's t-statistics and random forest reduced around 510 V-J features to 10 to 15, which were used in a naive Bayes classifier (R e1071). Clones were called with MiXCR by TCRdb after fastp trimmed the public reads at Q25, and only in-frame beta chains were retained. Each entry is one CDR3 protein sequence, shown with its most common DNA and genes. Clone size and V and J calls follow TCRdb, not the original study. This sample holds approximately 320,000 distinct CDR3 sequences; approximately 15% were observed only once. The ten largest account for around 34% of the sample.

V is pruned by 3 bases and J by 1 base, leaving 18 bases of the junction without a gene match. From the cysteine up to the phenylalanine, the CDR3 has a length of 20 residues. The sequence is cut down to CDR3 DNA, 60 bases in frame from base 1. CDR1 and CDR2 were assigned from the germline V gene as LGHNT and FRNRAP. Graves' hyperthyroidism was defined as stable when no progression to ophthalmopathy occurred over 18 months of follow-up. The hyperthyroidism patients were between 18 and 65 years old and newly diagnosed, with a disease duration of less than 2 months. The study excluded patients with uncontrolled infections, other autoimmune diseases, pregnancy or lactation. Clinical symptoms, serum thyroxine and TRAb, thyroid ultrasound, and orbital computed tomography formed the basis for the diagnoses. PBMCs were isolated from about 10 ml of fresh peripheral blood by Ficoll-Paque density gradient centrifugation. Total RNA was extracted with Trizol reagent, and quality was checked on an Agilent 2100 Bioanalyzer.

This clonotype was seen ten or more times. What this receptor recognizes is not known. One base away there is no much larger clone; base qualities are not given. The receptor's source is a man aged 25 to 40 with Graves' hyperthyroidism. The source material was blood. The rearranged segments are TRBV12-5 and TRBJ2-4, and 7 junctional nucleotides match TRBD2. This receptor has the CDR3 CASGFPHAAGAGAAKNIQYF. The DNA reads TGTGCTAGTGGTTTCCCCCACGCCGCGGGAGCTGGTGCGGCCAAAAACATTCAGTACTTC.